These 28 T cell receptor beta chains came from one sample sequenced in a study of cytomegalovirus exposure and HLA in healthy donors. Using immunoSEQ multiplex PCR, the repertoire was profiled, and TCRdb retains in-frame clones only, with some absent. Of under 200,000 clones listed, 89% were seen once; the top ten hold 4% to 5%. The sequenced material came from PBMCs. The origin of the receptors is a man aged 18 to 29 in good health and CMV-seropositive.

This clone was seen once. The chain couples TRBV29-1 to TRBJ1-5; 8 bases align to TRBD1. The CDR3 length is 13 residues. V lost 7 bases and J lost 7; bases outside the gene matches: 9. CDR1 SQVTM and CDR2 ANQGSEA come from the germline V gene. CDR3 DNA: TGCAGCGGGATGACAGGGGCTGGGCAGCCCCAGCATTTT. Translation: CSGMTGAGQPQHF. The complete variable domain, with remaining parts taken from reference TRBV29-1 and TRBJ1-5, reads SAVISQKPSRDICQRGTSLTIQCQVDSQVTMMFWYRQQPGQSLTLIATANQGSEATYESGFVIDKFPISRPNLTFSTLTVSNMSPEDSSIYLCSGMTGAGQPQHFGDGTRLSIL.

The rearrangement joins TRBV5-4 to TRBJ1-1; 10 nucleotides align to TRBD1. The CDR3 runs 15 residues. V lost 1 base to trimming and J lost 11 bases; unmatched junction nucleotides: 11. CDR1 and CDR2 from the germline V gene are SGHNT and YYREEE (reference sequence). As DNA, the CDR3 is TGTGCCAGCAGCTTGCAGTACCAGGGACAGGGGACGGCTTTCTTT. Translation: CASSLQYQGQGTAFF.

The CDR3 DNA is TGTGCCAGCAGCTTAGCGTTTGACAGCTCCTACGAGCAGTACTTC. Protein product: CASSLAFDSSYEQYF. This chain uses TRBV7-6 with TRBJ2-7; D is possibly TRBD1 (5 bases). CDR1 and CDR2 (germline): SGHVS, FNYEAQ. Trimming cost V 0 bases and J 0 bases, with 9 bases left between them. This CDR3 comprises 15 residues.

This chain links TRBV6-1 with TRBJ2-2; TRBD2 agrees at 11 bases. CDR1 and CDR2 from the germline V gene are MNHNS and SASEGT. V shed 7 bases and J 3 bases; nucleotides not matched to a gene: 1. The CDR3 covers 14 residues. The CDR3 DNA sequence: TGTGCCAGCATGACTAGCGGGGACACCGGGGAGCTGTTTTTT. This codes for CASMTSGDTGELFF.

This sequence joins TRBV28 and TRBJ2-5, with 7 bases matching TRBD1. Germline CDR1 reads MDHEN; CDR2 reads SYDVKM. Germline trimming cut 6 bases from V and 5 bases from J; bases unmatched to any gene: 6. The CDR3 has 13 amino acids. CDR3 nucleotide sequence: TGTGCCAGCAGAACAGGGGATCTGGAGACCCAGTACTTC. Translating it yields CASRTGDLETQYF.

The chain is built from TRBV28 and TRBJ2-7, with 12 bases fitting TRBD1. Germline values: CDR1 MDHEN, CDR2 SYDVKM. CDR3 length: 15 amino acids. V dropped 4 bases and J dropped 5; count of bases not matched to a gene: 6. For the CDR3, the DNA is TGTGCCAGCAGTTCCATGGGACAGGGGGCCCACGAGCAGTACTTC. Encoded protein: CASSSMGQGAHEQYF.

This chain's CDR3 is CASGTQAYEQYF. CDR3 nucleotides: TGTGCCAGCGGTACCCAGGCCTACGAGCAGTACTTC. The rearrangement joins TRBV28 to TRBJ2-7; D is ambiguous. Germline V gene lookup returns CDR1 MDHEN and CDR2 SYDVKM. Trimming stripped 8 bases from V and 2 bases from J, with 10 bases between. CDR3 length: 12 amino acids.

This chain uses TRBV5-1 with TRBJ2-3; 13 nucleotides align to TRBD2. The ends lost 4 bases at V and 5 bases at J; junction bases unmatched: 7. Per the germline V gene, CDR1 is SGHRS and CDR2 is YFSETQ. The CDR3 runs 16 residues. The CDR3 loop is CASSPGLAGVGDTQYF. Here the CDR3 DNA reads TGCGCCAGCAGCCCCGGACTAGCGGGAGTAGGAGATACGCAGTATTTT.

The chain joins TRBV28 to TRBJ1-2; tentatively, D is TRBD1 (5 bases). The CDR3 is 12 residues long. Germline V gene sequence: CDR1 MDHEN, CDR2 SYDVKM. Between the trimmed V and J ends, which lost 3 bases and 10 bases, there was a span of 12 bases. DNA for the CDR3: TGTGCCAGCAGTTTCTCGAACAGGATCTACACCTTC. This translates into CASSFSNRIYTF.

This clone was seen a handful of times. The rearrangement uses TRBV9 and TRBJ2-7; 7 bases match TRBD1. Germline CDR1 is SGDLS and CDR2 is YYNGEE. The V gene end was trimmed by 0 bases and the J gene end by 6 bases; junction bases not matched to a gene: 6. The CDR3 runs 14 residues. CDR3 coding DNA: TGTGCCAGCAGCGTAGGATCAACAGGGGTCGAGCAGTACTTC. It encodes CASSVGSTGVEQYF.

The chain joins TRBV6-5 to TRBJ2-7; the D gene is possibly TRBD2 (5 bases). The CDR3 contains 13 residues. The germline V gene encodes CDR1 MNHEY and CDR2 SVGAGI. V lost 6 bases to trimming and J lost 4 bases, with 13 bases between them. The CDR3 loop is CASSSGSLYEQYF. DNA of the CDR3: TGTGCCAGCAGCTCGGGGAGCTTGTACGAGCAGTACTTC.

This chain connects TRBV6-4 to TRBJ2-3; possibly TRBD2 for D (6 bases). The germline V and J ends were trimmed by 10 bases and 2 bases, with 19 bases remaining between them. Per germline, CDR1 MRHNA and CDR2 SNTAGT. There are 15 residues in the CDR3. Here the CDR3 DNA reads TGTGCCACCTCCATGAATAGCGGTTCCACAGATACGCAGTATTTT. This codes for CATSMNSGSTDTQYF.

CDR3: CASSQGQDRNTIYF. CDR3 in DNA: TGTGCCAGCAGCCAGGGACAGGATAGAAACACCATATATTTT. This sequence joins TRBV5-6 and TRBJ1-3; 8 bases fit TRBD1. With 4 bases clipped from V and 5 bases from J, the junction kept 5 bases outside the gene matches. In germline, CDR1 is SGHDT, CDR2 YYEEEE. CDR3 length: 14 amino acids.

V usage is TRBV19 and J usage is TRBJ1-1, with D uncertain. V was trimmed by 7 bases and J by 11 bases, leaving 20 bases between them. Germline V lookup: CDR1 LNHDA, CDR2 SQIVND (reference sequence). The CDR3 covers 13 residues. This CDR3 is CASKDLSKADAFF. Here the CDR3 DNA reads TGTGCCAGTAAGGACTTAAGCAAGGCGGATGCTTTCTTT.

The chain carries TRBV27 and TRBJ1-2, with 7 bases fitting TRBD1. Germline values: CDR1 MNHEY, CDR2 SMNVEV (reference sequence). This CDR3 is 16 amino acids long. Losses at the gene ends were 0 bases for V and 5 bases for J; bases not matched to a gene: 9. In DNA, the CDR3 is TGTGCCAGCAGTTTATCTCGGGCCACAGGGGTTTATGGCTACACCTTC. It encodes CASSLSRATGVYGYTF.

The chain recombines TRBV6-1 with TRBJ2-5; 8 bases match TRBD1. There are 13 residues in the CDR3. J gave up 4 bases and V 7 bases, and 5 bases lay outside the gene matches. Germline V gene lookup returns CDR1 MNHNS and CDR2 SASEGT. This CDR3 reads CASTTGGPETQYF. The CDR3 DNA is TGTGCCAGCACCACAGGGGGACCAGAGACCCAGTACTTC.

The rearrangement uses TRBV29-1 and TRBJ2-1; 11 nucleotides align to TRBD2. This CDR3 is 15 amino acids long. Trimming removed 4 bases from V and 9 bases from J; junction bases left unmatched: 11. Germline V gives CDR1 SQVTM, CDR2 ANQGSEA. The CDR3 protein is CSVVVIAGGPGEQFF. The CDR3 DNA follows: TGCAGCGTTGTTGTGATAGCGGGAGGGCCAGGTGAGCAGTTCTTC.

The genes are TRBV6-4 and TRBJ2-3, with unresolved D. The CDR3 loop spans 13 amino acids. Germline V gene lookup returns CDR1 MRHNA and CDR2 SNTAGT. Trimming took 4 bases from V and 2 from J, leaving 7 bases between them. The CDR3 sequence: CASSVQVTDTQYF. The CDR3, as DNA: TGTGCCAGCAGTGTCCAGGTCACAGATACGCAGTATTTT.

The chain carries TRBV7-8 and TRBJ2-1, with 7 bases fitting TRBD2. Germline V lookup: CDR1 SGHVS, CDR2 FQNEAQ. Trimming took 5 bases from V and 9 from J; bases not matched to a gene: 7. There are 13 residues in the CDR3. The CDR3 DNA follows: TGTGCCAGCAGCCTCACTAGCGCGTCTGAGCAGTTCTTC. As protein: CASSLTSASEQFF.

The chain has TRBV28 and TRBJ2-7; unclear D gene. Germline V gene data show CDR1 as MDHEN and CDR2 as SYDVKM. The CDR3 totals 13 residues. The V end lost 3 bases, the J end lost 1 base, and 7 bases lay between the germline ends. CDR3 nucleotide sequence: TGTGCCAGCAGTTTGCACAGTTCCTACGAGCAGTACTTC. Translating it yields CASSLHSSYEQYF.

This sequence joins TRBV28 and TRBJ2-7; 8 bases are a match to TRBD1. Trimming cost V 6 bases and J 3 bases; bases outside gene matches: 7. Per the germline V gene, CDR1 is MDHEN and CDR2 is SYDVKM. The CDR3 length is 14 residues. The CDR3 reads CASRGQGQSYEQYF. The CDR3 DNA reads as TGTGCCAGCAGAGGACAGGGTCAAAGCTACGAGCAGTACTTC.

V gene TRBV6-6 combines with J gene TRBJ1-5; the match to TRBD1 covers 7 bases. There are 15 residues in the CDR3. CDR1 and CDR2 (germline): MNHNY, SVGAGI (reference sequence). Trimming cost V 6 bases and J 1 base; bases outside gene matches: 6. The CDR3 region has the DNA TGTGCCAGCAGGAGGCTGGGACAGAGCAATCAGCCCCAGCATTTT. This encodes CASRRLGQSNQPQHF.

This clone occurred once. The chain joins TRBV19 to TRBJ1-5; TRBD1 matches at 8 bases. Germline CDR1 LNHDA, CDR2 SQIVND (reference sequence). The length of the CDR3 is 15 residues. The J segment lost 2 bases and the V segment lost 4 bases, leaving 4 bases of the junction unmatched. The CDR3 nucleotides read TGTGCCAGTAGTAAGCAGGGGGCCGGCAATCAGCCCCAGCATTTT. This encodes CASSKQGAGNQPQHF.

The chain links TRBV27 to TRBJ1-3; D is uncertain. CDR1 and CDR2 (germline): MNHEY, SMNVEV (reference sequence). The CDR3 is 14 residues long. Trimming left V 6 bases short and J 1 base short, with 10 bases between. Here the CDR3 reads CASRLSGSGNTIYF. The CDR3 DNA reads as TGTGCCAGCAGACTATCGGGATCTGGAAACACCATATATTTT.

The chain employs TRBV5-4 and TRBJ1-1; D is perhaps TRBD1 (6 bases). This CDR3 comprises 15 residues. Deletions cut 4 bases from V and 4 bases from J, with 17 bases between. The germline gives CDR1 SGHNT, CDR2 YYREEE (reference sequence). The CDR3 DNA follows: TGTGCCAGCAGCACCTACAGGGCGAGAACCACTGAAGCTTTCTTT. Its translation: CASSTYRARTTEAFF.

This clone was counted a single time. The genes are TRBV6-5 and TRBJ2-2, with 9 bases fitting TRBD2. CDR1 is MNHEY, CDR2 SVGAGI, per germline. The V segment lost 0 bases and the J segment 6 bases; nucleotides outside the gene matches: 5. CDR3 length: 16 amino acids. The CDR3 loop reads CASSYSSLAGPGELFF. In nucleotides, the CDR3 is TGTGCCAGCAGTTACTCGAGCCTAGCGGGGCCCGGGGAGCTGTTTTTT.

The chain joins TRBV28 to TRBJ2-7, with 8 nucleotides matching TRBD1. CDR1 MDHEN and CDR2 SYDVKM come from the germline V gene. V shed 2 bases, J shed 2 bases, and the junction held 5 bases outside the gene matches. This CDR3 is 15 amino acids long. This CDR3 reads CASSLPRQGTYEQYF. CDR3 DNA sequence: TGTGCCAGCAGTTTACCCAGACAGGGGACCTACGAGCAGTACTTC.

The V and J genes are TRBV4-1 and TRBJ2-1; the D gene is possibly TRBD1 (6 bases). This CDR3 spans 17 amino acids. Trimming removed 1 base at V and 8 bases at J, with 21 bases between. Germline lookup yields CDR1 MGHRA and CDR2 YSYEKL. The CDR3 region is CASSQVSPLQGLDEQFF. CDR3 nucleotide sequence: TGCGCCAGCAGCCAAGTATCGCCCTTACAGGGATTGGATGAGCAGTTCTTC.